These 25 T cell receptor beta chains share one sample of origin, sequenced in a study of blood T cell repertoires in COVID-19. TCRdb keeps only in-frame clones here, not all; method: immunoSEQ multiplex PCR. This sample has about 130,000 clones, with around 83% found just once. Sequencing used peripheral blood. Receptor source: a woman aged 50 to 65 with acute or convalescent COVID-19.

The V gene is TRBV19, the J gene TRBJ2-2; 9 bases line up with TRBD1. With V trimmed by 5 bases and J by 7 bases, 8 bases remained unmatched. Looked up from germline, CDR1 is LNHDA and CDR2 is SQIVND (reference sequence). The CDR3 has 15 amino acids. CDR3 DNA sequence: TGTGCCAGTAGTCCCGGGACAGGGAGGATCGGGGAGCTGTTTTTT. Protein sequence: CASSPGTGRIGELFF.

This clone was seen a few times. V and J are TRBV5-4 and TRBJ1-2, with 9 positions matching TRBD1. V dropped 4 bases and J dropped 8; count of bases not matched to a gene: 15. This CDR3 comprises 16 residues. Germline V CDR1 and CDR2: SGHNT, YYREEE (reference sequence). The chain's CDR3 is CASSPGTGRGIRGYTF. The CDR3 DNA reads as TGTGCCAGCAGCCCCGGGACAGGGAGGGGGATTCGAGGCTACACCTTC.

The chain recombines TRBV4-1 with TRBJ2-2; 10 bases map to TRBD1. Germline loops: CDR1 MGHRA, CDR2 YSYEKL. The trim removed 0 bases at V and 5 bases at J, leaving 9 bases unmatched. The CDR3 totals 18 residues. This CDR3 reads CASSQESPGTGVTGELFF. CDR3 sequence (DNA): TGCGCCAGCAGCCAAGAATCCCCTGGGACAGGGGTAACCGGGGAGCTGTTTTTT.

This rearrangement joins TRBV11-2 to TRBJ1-4; D might be TRBD1 (5 bases). Germline values: CDR1 SGHAT, CDR2 FQNNGV. The CDR3 sequence is 13 residues long. Trimming stripped 0 bases from V and 7 bases from J, with 6 bases between. Here the CDR3 reads CASSLDRGEKLFF. CDR3 bases: TGTGCCAGCAGCTTAGATAGGGGTGAAAAACTGTTTTTT.

The table lists this clone with a few counts. The chain couples TRBV24-1 to TRBJ1-5; TRBD1 matches at 9 bases. Germline assignment: CDR1 KGHDR and CDR2 SFDVKD. The CDR3 runs to 13 residues. After removal of 9 bases from V and 7 bases from J, the junction contained 6 bases not matched to a gene. The CDR3 DNA reads TGTGCCACCGCCCGGGACAGGGACCAGCCCCAGCATTTT. Its protein is CATARDRDQPQHF.

The rearrangement links TRBV2 to TRBJ1-6, with TRBD1 matching 10 bases. Losses at the gene ends were 2 bases for V and 7 bases for J; bases not matched to a gene: 2. Germline V gene data show CDR1 as SNHLY and CDR2 as FYNNEI. The CDR3 consists of 15 residues. CDR3 protein: CASSESGQGNSPLHF. The CDR3 DNA sequence: TGTGCCAGCAGTGAATCGGGACAGGGGAATTCACCCCTCCACTTT.

The V gene is TRBV7-2, the J gene TRBJ2-7; no reliable D call. The CDR3 is 15 amino acids. Germline CDR1 SGHTA, CDR2 FQGNSA. The V end was cut by 3 bases, the J end by 0 bases, with 12 bases between. The CDR3 here is CASSFVLGVSYEQYF. The CDR3, as DNA: TGTGCCAGCAGCTTTGTTCTAGGAGTCTCCTACGAGCAGTACTTC.

The chain has TRBV5-6 and TRBJ1-6; 7 nucleotides line up with TRBD1. After removal of 4 bases from V and 7 bases from J, the junction contained 8 bases not matched to a gene. Germline lookup yields CDR1 SGHDT and CDR2 YYEEEE. This CDR3 spans 15 amino acids. This CDR3 reads CASSLRTGSNSPLHF. The DNA for the CDR3 is TGTGCCAGCAGCCTTAGGACAGGATCGAATTCACCCCTCCACTTT.

The chain couples TRBV28 to TRBJ2-7; D is possibly TRBD2 (6 bases). CDR3 size: 13 residues. The germline gives CDR1 MDHEN, CDR2 SYDVKM. Trimming cost V 3 bases and J 4 bases, with 10 bases left between them. This CDR3 reads CASSFFGGYEQYF. The CDR3 bases are TGTGCCAGCAGTTTCTTCGGGGGTTACGAGCAGTACTTC.

This chain joins TRBV5-1 and TRBJ1-1; 7 bases map to TRBD1. This CDR3 spans 14 amino acids. The trim removed 4 bases at V and 2 bases at J, leaving 5 bases unmatched. Germline-derived CDR1 and CDR2 are SGHRS and YFSETQ. Here the CDR3 DNA reads TGCGCCAGCAGCAAGGGGGCAGATAACACTGAAGCTTTCTTT. This sequence encodes CASSKGADNTEAFF.

The V and J genes are TRBV7-8 and TRBJ2-1; TRBD2 matches 12 bases. The germline V gene has CDR1 SGHVS and CDR2 FQNEAQ. The CDR3 has 15 residues. V gave up 4 bases and J gave up 8 bases; unmatched junction bases: 6. The CDR3 region has the DNA TGTGCCAGCAGCTCCGGACTAGCGGGAATGGATGAGCAGTTCTTC. Amino acids: CASSSGLAGMDEQFF.

The chain employs TRBV19 and TRBJ2-7; a weak D match, TRBD1 (5 bases). The germline V and J ends were trimmed by 9 bases and 4 bases, with 13 bases remaining between them. The V gene's germline CDR1 is LNHDA and CDR2 SQIVND (reference sequence). The CDR3 has 12 residues. The DNA for the CDR3 is TGTGCCAGACTATATGACAGTTACGAGCAGTACTTC. Its protein is CARLYDSYEQYF. Together with reference TRBV19 and TRBJ2-7, the CDR3 gives the full variable domain: DGGITQSPKYLFRKEGQNVTLSCEQNLNHDAMYWYRQDPGQGLRLIYYSQIVNDFQKGDIAEGYSVSREKKESFPLTVTSAQKNPTAFYLCARLYDSYEQYFGPGTRLTVT.

CDR3 DNA: TGTGCCAGCCAAATGTATTCGACAGGGACCTACGAGCAGTACTTC. Translated, it gives CASQMYSTGTYEQYF. This sequence joins TRBV11-2 and TRBJ2-7; 7 bases fit TRBD1. Germline trimming cut 8 bases from V and 2 bases from J; bases unmatched to any gene: 12. The CDR3 loop spans 15 amino acids. Germline V gene sequence: CDR1 SGHAT, CDR2 FQNNGV.

V is TRBV5-1 and J is TRBJ2-1, with TRBD1 identical over 8 bases. Germline V gene sequence: CDR1 SGHRS, CDR2 YFSETQ. The V segment lost 4 bases and the J segment 5 bases; nucleotides outside the gene matches: 5. The CDR3 sequence is 14 residues long. The CDR3 is CASSKGQGNNEQFF. The CDR3 DNA reads TGCGCCAGCAGCAAAGGACAGGGAAACAATGAGCAGTTCTTC. The whole variable domain, filled in from reference TRBV5-1 and TRBJ2-1, reads KAGVTQTPRYLIKTRGQQVTLSCSPISGHRSVSWYQQTPGQGLQFLFEYFSETQRNKGNFPGRFSGRQFSNSRSEMNVSTLELGDSALYLCASSKGQGNNEQFFGPGTRLTVL.

The chain is built from TRBV19 and TRBJ1-5; TRBD1 agrees at 7 bases. Germline CDR1 LNHDA, CDR2 SQIVND (reference sequence). Trimming removed 7 bases from V and 0 bases from J; junction bases left unmatched: 12. The CDR3 length is 17 residues. The CDR3 reads CASNREGQSYSNQPQHF. The CDR3 DNA follows: TGTGCCAGTAATCGGGAGGGACAGTCCTATAGCAATCAGCCCCAGCATTTT.

As regards this clone: Being one base from a much bigger clone, this may be a read error. The chain links TRBV4-2 to TRBJ1-2; the D gene is possibly TRBD1 (5 bases). V was clipped by 1 base and J by 4 bases, with 10 bases between them. This CDR3 comprises 14 residues. Germline lookup yields CDR1 LGHNA and CDR2 YNFKEQ. CDR3 protein: CASSQGQGSYGYTF. The CDR3, as DNA: TGTGCCAGCAGCCAAGGTCAGGGAAGCTATGGCTACACCTTC.

This chain uses TRBV5-1 with TRBJ1-3, with 9 bases that match TRBD1. The junction had 7 bases not matched to a gene; V was cut back by 0 bases and J by 3 bases. The CDR3 loop spans 17 amino acids. Germline CDR1 SGHRS, CDR2 YFSETQ. CDR3 in amino acids: CASSLDPQGASGNTIYF. The CDR3 DNA reads TGCGCCAGCAGCTTGGATCCACAGGGGGCAAGTGGAAACACCATATATTTT. The entire variable domain, with the rest obtained from reference TRBV5-1 and TRBJ1-3, is as follows: KAGVTQTPRYLIKTRGQQVTLSCSPISGHRSVSWYQQTPGQGLQFLFEYFSETQRNKGNFPGRFSGRQFSNSRSEMNVSTLELGDSALYLCASSLDPQGASGNTIYFGEGSWLTVV.

This clone has just one count. The gene calls are TRBV5-1 and TRBJ2-2; the match to TRBD2 covers 15 bases. Per the germline V gene, CDR1 is SGHRS and CDR2 is YFSETQ. This CDR3 has 20 amino acids. Trimming at V came to 4 bases and at J to 0 bases, leaving 10 bases not matched to a gene. In DNA, the CDR3 is TGCGCCAGCAGCACGGGACTAGCGGGGGGCCCATCCGCGAACACCGGGGAGCTGTTTTTT. This gives the protein CASSTGLAGGPSANTGELFF.

The chain carries TRBV11-2 and TRBJ2-2; maybe TRBD1 (6 bases). The CDR3 sequence is 13 residues long. Trimming left V 4 bases short and J 5 bases short, with 8 bases between. Germline loops: CDR1 SGHAT, CDR2 FQNNGV. DNA of the CDR3: TGTGCCAGCAGCTACAGGGTAACCGGGGAGCTGTTTTTT. It encodes CASSYRVTGELFF.

The chain carries TRBV3-1 (or the pseudogene TRBV3-2) and TRBJ2-1; D possibly corresponds to TRBD1 (5 bases). The CDR3 totals 13 residues. Germline V gene data show CDR1 as LGHDT and CDR2 as YNNKEL (reference sequence). Trimming cost V 2 bases and J 9 bases, with 11 bases left between them. This chain's CDR3 is CASSQSRGGEQFF. In DNA, the CDR3 is TGTGCCAGCAGCCAATCAAGGGGCGGTGAGCAGTTCTTC.

On this clone: Other DNA variants within this sample encode the same CDR3. The chain employs TRBV29-1 and TRBJ1-2; 9 positions agree with TRBD1. The CDR3 length is 13 residues. Germline CDR1 SQVTM, CDR2 ANQGSEA. V was pared by 5 bases and J by 2 bases, with 3 bases of the junction left unmatched. CDR3 DNA: TGCAGCGTTCCGGGACAGGGAAACTATGGCTACACCTTC. This gives the protein CSVPGQGNYGYTF. Together with reference TRBV29-1 and TRBJ1-2, the CDR3 gives the full variable domain: SAVISQKPSRDICQRGTSLTIQCQVDSQVTMMFWYRQQPGQSLTLIATANQGSEATYESGFVIDKFPISRPNLTFSTLTVSNMSPEDSSIYLCSVPGQGNYGYTFGSGTRLTVV.

This clone appeared a single time. The chain has TRBV6-5 and TRBJ2-7; TRBD1 might be the D (6 bases). Germline V gene data show CDR1 as MNHEY and CDR2 as SVGAGI. The CDR3 has 15 amino acids. With 5 bases removed from V and 3 bases from J, the gap between germline ends came to 17 bases. CDR3 in DNA: TGTGCCAGCAGTCTACAGGGTAAGCAGAACTACGAGCAGTACTTC. Amino acid sequence: CASSLQGKQNYEQYF.

This sequence joins TRBV5-1 and TRBJ2-1, with D tentatively TRBD1 (6 bases). Germline assignment: CDR1 SGHRS and CDR2 YFSETQ. CDR3 size: 17 residues. Between the trimmed V and J ends, which lost 1 base and 3 bases, there was a span of 17 bases. The CDR3 bases are TGCGCCAGCAGCTTGACCAGGGGAATGCCGAGCTACAATGAGCAGTTCTTC. As protein: CASSLTRGMPSYNEQFF.

The rearrangement links TRBV6-6 to TRBJ1-1, with a tentative D call TRBD1 (5 bases). The length of the CDR3 is 14 residues. CDR1 and CDR2 from the germline V gene are MNHNY and SVGAGI (reference sequence). Trimming cost V 5 bases and J 4 bases, with 14 bases left between them. CDR3 coding DNA: TGTGCCAGCAGTGCGTCGGGGGGAGTCACTGAAGCTTTCTTT. Its protein product is CASSASGGVTEAFF.

This chain uses TRBV30 with TRBJ1-1, with a tentative D call TRBD1 (5 bases). Germline values: CDR1 GTSNPN, CDR2 SVGIG (reference sequence). The CDR3 is 13 residues long. Between the trimmed V and J ends, which lost 0 bases and 3 bases, there was a span of 8 bases. CDR3 sequence reads: CAWSVAGDTEAFF. In nucleotides, the CDR3 is TGTGCCTGGAGTGTCGCGGGGGACACTGAAGCTTTCTTT.